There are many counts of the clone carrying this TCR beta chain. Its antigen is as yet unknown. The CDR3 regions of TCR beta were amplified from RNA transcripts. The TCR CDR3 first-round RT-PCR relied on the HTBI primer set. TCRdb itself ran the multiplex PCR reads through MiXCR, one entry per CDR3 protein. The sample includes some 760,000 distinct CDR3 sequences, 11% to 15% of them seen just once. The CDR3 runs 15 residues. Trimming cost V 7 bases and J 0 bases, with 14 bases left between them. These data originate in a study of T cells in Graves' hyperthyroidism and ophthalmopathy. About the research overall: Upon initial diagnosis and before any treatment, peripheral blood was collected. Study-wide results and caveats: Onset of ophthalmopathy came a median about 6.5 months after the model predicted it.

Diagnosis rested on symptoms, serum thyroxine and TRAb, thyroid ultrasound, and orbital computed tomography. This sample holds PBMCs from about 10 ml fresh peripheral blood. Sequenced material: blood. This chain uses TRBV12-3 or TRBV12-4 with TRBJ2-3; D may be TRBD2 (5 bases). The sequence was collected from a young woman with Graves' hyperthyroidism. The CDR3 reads CASTIYGGSTDTQYF. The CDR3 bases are TGTGCCAGCACCATATACGGCGGGAGCACAGATACGCAGTATTTT.